The clone carrying this T cell receptor (beta chain) was observed a handful of times. Its antigen is currently unknown. TCRdb re-derived calls from the 5' RACE reads in MiXCR, one entry per CDR3 protein. The repertoire includes hundreds of thousands of distinct CDR3 sequences, over 15% of them detected once, and approximately 8.4% sits in the top ten. The CDR3 is 20 amino acids. Germline loops: CDR1 SGHDT, CDR2 YYEEEE. Trimming cost V 2 bases and J 3 bases; bases outside gene matches: 16. These data belong to a study of T-cell memory formation after mild COVID-19. Study as a whole: Clusters of TCRs were largely donor specific.

The study's findings and limits: Second-wave clones that peaked on day 37 lacked confirmed SARS-CoV-2 specificity. The finding that pre-infection memory included some responding clones suggested that cross-reactive memory joined.

The specimen was PBMCs or a T cell subset sorted from them (not recorded which). The chain has TRBV5-6 and TRBJ2-3, with 12 bases matching TRBD2. The sequence came from an adult woman who had mild COVID-19 (a few samples of this study predate the infection). Cell type and time point are not known. The CDR3: CASSFRWTSGAAGMTDTQYF. DNA of the CDR3: TGTGCCAGCAGCTTCCGATGGACTAGCGGGGCGGCGGGTATGACAGATACGCAGTATTTT.